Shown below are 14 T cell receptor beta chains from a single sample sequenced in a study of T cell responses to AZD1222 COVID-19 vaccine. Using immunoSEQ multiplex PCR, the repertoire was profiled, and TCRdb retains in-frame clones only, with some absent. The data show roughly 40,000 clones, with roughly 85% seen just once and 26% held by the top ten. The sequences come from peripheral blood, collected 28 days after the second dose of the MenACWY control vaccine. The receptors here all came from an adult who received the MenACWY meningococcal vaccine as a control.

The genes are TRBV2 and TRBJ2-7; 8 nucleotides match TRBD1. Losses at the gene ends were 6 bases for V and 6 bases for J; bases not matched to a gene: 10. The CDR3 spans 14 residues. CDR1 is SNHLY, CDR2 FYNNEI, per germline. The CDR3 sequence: CASRHTGGPSEQYF. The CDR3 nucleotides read TGTGCCAGCAGACACACAGGGGGTCCCAGCGAGCAGTACTTC.

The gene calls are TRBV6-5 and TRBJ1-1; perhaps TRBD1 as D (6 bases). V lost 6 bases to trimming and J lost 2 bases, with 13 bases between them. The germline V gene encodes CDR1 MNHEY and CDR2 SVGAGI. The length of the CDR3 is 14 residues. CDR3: CASRSTGLNTEAFF. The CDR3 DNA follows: TGTGCCAGCAGGTCCACAGGGCTTAACACTGAAGCTTTCTTT.

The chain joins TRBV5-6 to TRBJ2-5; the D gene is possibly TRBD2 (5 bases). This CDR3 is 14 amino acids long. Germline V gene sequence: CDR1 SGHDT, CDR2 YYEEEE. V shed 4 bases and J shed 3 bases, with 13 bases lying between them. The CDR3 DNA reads TGTGCCAGCAGCCTCAAGGACTCCGAAGAGACCCAGTACTTC. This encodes CASSLKDSEETQYF.

CDR3 nucleotide sequence: TGCGCCAGCAGACAGGGGGTCGCTGGGGCCAACGTCCTGACTTTC. This sequence encodes CASRQGVAGANVLTF. The chain links TRBV4-1 to TRBJ2-6, with 8 bases lining up with TRBD1. Trimming cost V 6 bases and J 2 bases; bases outside gene matches: 3. This CDR3 region has 15 residues. Germline V lookup: CDR1 MGHRA, CDR2 YSYEKL.

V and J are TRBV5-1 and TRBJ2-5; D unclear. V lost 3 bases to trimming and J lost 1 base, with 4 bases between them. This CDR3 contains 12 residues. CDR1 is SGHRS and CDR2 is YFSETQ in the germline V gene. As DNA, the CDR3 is TGCGCCAGCAGCTCGCCCCAAGAGACCCAGTACTTC. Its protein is CASSSPQETQYF.

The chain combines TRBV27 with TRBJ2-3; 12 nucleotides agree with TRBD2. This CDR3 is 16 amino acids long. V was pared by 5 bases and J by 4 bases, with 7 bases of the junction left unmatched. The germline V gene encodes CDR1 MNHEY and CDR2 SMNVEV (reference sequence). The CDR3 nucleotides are TGTGCCAGCAGTGCGCCACTAGCGGGAGGCCCAGATACGCAGTATTTT. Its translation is CASSAPLAGGPDTQYF.

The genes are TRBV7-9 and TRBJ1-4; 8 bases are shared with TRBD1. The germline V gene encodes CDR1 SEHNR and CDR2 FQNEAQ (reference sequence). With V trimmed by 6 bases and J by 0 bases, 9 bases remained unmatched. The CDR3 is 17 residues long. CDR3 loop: CASSYRQGLATNEKLFF. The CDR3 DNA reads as TGTGCCAGCAGTTACCGACAGGGGCTTGCAACTAATGAAAAACTGTTTTTT.

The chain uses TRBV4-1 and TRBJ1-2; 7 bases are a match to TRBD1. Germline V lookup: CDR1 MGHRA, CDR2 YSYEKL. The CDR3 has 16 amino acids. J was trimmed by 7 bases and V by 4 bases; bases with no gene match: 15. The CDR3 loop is CASSPFSRGEVSGYTF. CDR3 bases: TGCGCCAGCAGCCCCTTCTCCAGGGGGGAAGTCTCTGGCTACACCTTC.

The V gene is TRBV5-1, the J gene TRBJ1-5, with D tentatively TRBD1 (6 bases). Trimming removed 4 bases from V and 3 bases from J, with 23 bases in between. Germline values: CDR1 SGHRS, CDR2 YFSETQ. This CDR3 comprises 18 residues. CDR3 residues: CASSPTLKRQAFNQPQHF. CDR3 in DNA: TGCGCCAGCAGCCCAACATTAAAACGACAGGCCTTCAATCAGCCCCAGCATTTT.

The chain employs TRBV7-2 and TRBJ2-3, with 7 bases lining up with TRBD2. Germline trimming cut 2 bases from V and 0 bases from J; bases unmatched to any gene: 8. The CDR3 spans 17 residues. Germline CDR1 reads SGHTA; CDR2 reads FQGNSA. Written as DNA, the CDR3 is TGTGCCAGCAGCTTACCTGAGGGTAGCGGGAGCACAGATACGCAGTATTTT. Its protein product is CASSLPEGSGSTDTQYF.

CDR3 in DNA: TGCGCCAGCCAGACAGGGGGAAACACCGGGGAGCTGTTTTTT. It encodes CASQTGGNTGELFF. J is TRBJ2-2 and V is TRBV5-1, with 9 bases identical to TRBD1. CDR3 size: 14 residues. In germline, CDR1 is SGHRS, CDR2 YFSETQ. V gave up 7 bases and J gave up 2 bases; unmatched junction bases: 3.

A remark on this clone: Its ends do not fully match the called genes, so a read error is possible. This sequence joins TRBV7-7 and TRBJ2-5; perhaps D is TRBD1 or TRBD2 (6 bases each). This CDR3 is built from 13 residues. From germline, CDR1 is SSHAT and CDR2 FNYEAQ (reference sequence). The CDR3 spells CASSNSGAETQYF. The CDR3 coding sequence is TGTGCTAGCAGTAATTCGGGGGCCGAGACCCAGTACTTC.

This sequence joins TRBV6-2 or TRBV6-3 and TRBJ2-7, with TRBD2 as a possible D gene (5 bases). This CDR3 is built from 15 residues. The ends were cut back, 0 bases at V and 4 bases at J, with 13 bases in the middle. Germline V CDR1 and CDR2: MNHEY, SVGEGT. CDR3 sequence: CASSYSDYPGYEQYF. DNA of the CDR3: TGTGCCAGCAGTTACTCCGACTACCCTGGTTACGAGCAGTACTTC.

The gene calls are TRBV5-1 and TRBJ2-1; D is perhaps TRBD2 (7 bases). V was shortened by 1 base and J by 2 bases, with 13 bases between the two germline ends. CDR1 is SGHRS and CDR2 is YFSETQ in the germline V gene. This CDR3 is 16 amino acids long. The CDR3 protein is CASSLNGGLTYNEQFF. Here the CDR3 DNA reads TGCGCCAGCAGCTTGAACGGGGGGCTCACCTACAATGAGCAGTTCTTC.